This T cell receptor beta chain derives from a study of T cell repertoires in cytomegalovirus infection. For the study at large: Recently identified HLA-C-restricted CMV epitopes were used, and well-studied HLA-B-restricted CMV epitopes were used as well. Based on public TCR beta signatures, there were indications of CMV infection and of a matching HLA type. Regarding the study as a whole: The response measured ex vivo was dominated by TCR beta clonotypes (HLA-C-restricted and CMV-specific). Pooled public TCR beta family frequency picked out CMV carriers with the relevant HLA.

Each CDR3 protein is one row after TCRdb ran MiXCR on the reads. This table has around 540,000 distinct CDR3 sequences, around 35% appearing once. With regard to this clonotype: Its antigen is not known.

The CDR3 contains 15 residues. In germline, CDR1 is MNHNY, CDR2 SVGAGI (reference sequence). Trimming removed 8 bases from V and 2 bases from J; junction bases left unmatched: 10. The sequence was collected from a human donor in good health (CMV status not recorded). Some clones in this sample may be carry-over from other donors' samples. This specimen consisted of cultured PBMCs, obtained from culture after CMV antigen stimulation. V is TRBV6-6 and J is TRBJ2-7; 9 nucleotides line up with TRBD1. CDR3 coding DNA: TGTGCCAGCTCGGTAGGGACAGGGAGGACCTACGAGCAGTACGTC. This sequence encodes CASSVGTGRTYEQYV.